The 27 T cell receptor beta chains reported below all come from one sample, sequenced in a study of CD8+ T cells in alopecia areata (dated by TCRdb to about 2018). Lesional scalp punch biopsies and peripheral blood were collected from alopecia areata patients. The library was generated by the immunoSEQ multiplex PCR assay. RNA was extracted from all samples and reverse transcribed into cDNA, which served as template for TCR sequencing. Drawn from immuneACCESS, this table holds only the in-frame rearrangements with V and J called that TCRdb kept. Clones are partly lost; checked studies trace under half to an unresolved V gene and leave the rest unexplained. For this sample the table gives roughly 6,000 clones, of which 50% to 75% were detected only once. The ten largest clones represent roughly an eighth of the sample. The sample taken for sequencing was skin. The receptors derive from a human donor with alopecia areata.

Concerning this clone: At one end, the junction sequence differs from germline, possibly due to a read error. Other DNA sequences of this sample code for an identical CDR3. The V call is TRBV7-3, the J call TRBJ2-7, with TRBD1 matching over 11 bases. The CDR3 is made up of 16 amino acids. CDR1 is SGHTA and CDR2 is FQGTGA in the germline V gene. The CDR3 sequence: CASSRAGTGGVGEQYF. CDR3 nucleotide sequence: TGCGCCAGCAGCCGAGCCGGGACAGGGGGGGTAGGGGAGCAGTACTTC. Filled out from reference TRBV7-3 and TRBJ2-7, the complete variable domain reads GAGVSQTPSNKVTEKGKYVELRCDPISGHTALYWYRQSLGQGPEFLIYFQGTGAADDSGLPNDRFFAVRPEGSVSTLKIQRTERGDSAVYLCASSRAGTGGVGEQYFGPGTRLTVT.

This chain uses TRBV5-1 with TRBJ2-2; D not certain. Trimming removed 4 bases from V and 0 bases from J, with 7 bases in between. The CDR3 is made up of 14 amino acids. Germline CDR1 and CDR2: SGHRS and YFSETQ. CDR3 DNA sequence: TGCGCCAGCAGCCGGACGCCGAACACCGGGGAGCTGTTTTTT. Its translation: CASSRTPNTGELFF.

This chain links TRBV25-1 with TRBJ2-5; D gene uncertain. This CDR3 comprises 14 residues. V shed 1 base and J shed 1 base, with 7 bases lying between them. Per the germline V gene, CDR1 is MGHDK and CDR2 is SYGVNS. The CDR3 sequence: CASSEFVTQETQYF. In DNA, the CDR3 is TGTGCCAGCAGTGAATTTGTGACCCAAGAGACCCAGTACTTC.

The sample holds one count of this clone. The rearrangement links TRBV14 to TRBJ1-2, with no clear D. CDR1 and CDR2 from the germline V gene are SGHDN and FVKESK. V was shortened by 4 bases and J by 8 bases, with 20 bases between the two germline ends. The CDR3 covers 15 residues. This CDR3 reads CASSPPLESYRGYTF. CDR3 in DNA: TGTGCCAGCAGCCCCCCGCTCGAGTCTTATAGGGGCTACACCTTC.

This chain uses TRBV7-2 with TRBJ1-5; 8 bases agree with TRBD1. CDR3 length equals 13 residues. Trimming took 6 bases from V and 7 from J; bases not matched to a gene: 5. Germline V gene data show CDR1 as SGHTA and CDR2 as FQGNSA. CDR3 bases: TGTGCCAGCAGTTCAGGGGGCCCACAGCCCCAGCATTTT. Its translation is CASSSGGPQPQHF. The variable domain in full, with the rest retrieved from reference TRBV7-2 and TRBJ1-5, is GAGVSQSPSNKVTEKGKDVELRCDPISGHTALYWYRQSLGQGLEFLIYFQGNSAPDKSGLPSDRFSAERTGGSVSTLTIQRTQQEDSAVYLCASSSGGPQPQHFGDGTRLSIL.

The genes are TRBV2 and TRBJ2-1; D gene uncertain. Germline values: CDR1 SNHLY, CDR2 FYNNEI. The CDR3 runs 11 residues. CDR3 DNA sequence: TGTGCAACTCACCGGAGTCATGAGCAGTTCTTC. This codes for CATHRSHEQFF. Full variable domain (outside the CDR3, taken from reference TRBV2 and TRBJ2-1): EPEVTQTPSHQVTQMGQEVILRCVPISNHLYFYWYRQILGQKVEFLVSFYNNEISEKSEIFDDQFSVERPDGSNFTLKIRSTKLEDSAMYFCATHRSHEQFFGPGTRLTVL.

This clone showed up just a few times. This rearrangement joins TRBV7-9 to TRBJ2-3, with D uncertain. Trimming took 5 bases from V and 2 from J, leaving 17 bases between them. The germline V gene has CDR1 SEHNR and CDR2 FQNEAQ (reference sequence). The CDR3 extends over 16 amino acids. CDR3 DNA sequence: TGTGCCAGCAGCACCATGGACGGATTTTTCACAGATACGCAGTATTTT. Its protein is CASSTMDGFFTDTQYF.

The V gene is TRBV18, the J gene TRBJ2-7; D not certain. Germline CDR1 and CDR2: KGHSH and LQKENI. CDR3 length: 14 amino acids. Trimming shortened V by 3 bases and J by 2 bases, and 11 bases separated the two germline ends. The CDR3 loop is CASSPMVLPYEQYF. Here the CDR3 DNA reads TGTGCCAGCTCACCCATGGTCCTCCCCTACGAGCAGTACTTC.

To note about this clone: The junction and the germline gene differ at one end; a read error may be behind it. The V and J genes are TRBV19 and TRBJ1-5; D unresolved. Germline lookup yields CDR1 LNHDA and CDR2 SQIVND (reference sequence). The CDR3 loop spans 16 amino acids. The CDR3 region is CVSSSLRGRRNQPQHF. DNA for the CDR3: TGTGTCAGTAGTAGCCTACGGGGAAGGCGCAATCAGCCCCAGCATTTT.

This clone was counted only a few times. The CDR3: CASSLERSNQPQHF. CDR3 bases: TGTGCCAGCAGCTTAGAACGGAGCAATCAGCCCCAGCATTTT. The V and J genes are TRBV7-9 and TRBJ1-5; no clear D gene. V was cut by 1 base and J by 1 base, with 5 bases left in between. The CDR3 consists of 14 residues. The germline V gene has CDR1 SEHNR and CDR2 FQNEAQ (reference sequence).

J is TRBJ1-5 and V is TRBV19, with D maybe TRBD1 (5 bases). The CDR3 runs 17 residues. CDR1 is LNHDA, CDR2 SQIVND, per germline (reference sequence). Deletions cut 1 base from V and 5 bases from J, with 18 bases between. CDR3 sequence: CASSIGTPGGNHQPQHF. Here the CDR3 DNA reads TGTGCCAGTAGTATAGGGACCCCGGGGGGGAACCATCAGCCCCAGCATTTT.

The rearrangement uses TRBV29-1 and TRBJ2-7, with D possibly being TRBD1 (6 bases). Trimming took 1 base from V and 4 from J, leaving 14 bases between them. This CDR3 has 14 amino acids. The germline gives CDR1 SQVTM, CDR2 ANQGSEA. The CDR3 loop reads CSVEGVGASYEQYF. The CDR3 region has the DNA TGCAGCGTTGAAGGCGTGGGGGCGTCTTACGAGCAGTACTTC.

This clone came up a few times. V and J are TRBV30 and TRBJ1-1; D gene unclear. Per germline, CDR1 GTSNPN and CDR2 SVGIG (reference sequence). V lost 4 bases and J 2 bases, leaving 11 bases between the germline ends. This CDR3 is built from 13 residues. CDR3 sequence: CAWIPGFNTEAFF. In nucleotides, the CDR3 is TGTGCCTGGATCCCGGGCTTTAACACTGAAGCTTTCTTT.

The chain is built from TRBV5-1 and TRBJ2-1, with TRBD2 identical over 7 bases. Trimming at V came to 3 bases and at J to 2 bases, leaving 8 bases not matched to a gene. The germline V gene has CDR1 SGHRS and CDR2 YFSETQ. This CDR3 spans 16 amino acids. Written as DNA, the CDR3 is TGCGCCAGCAGCTCCCTGGGGAGGGGAACCTACAATGAGCAGTTCTTC. It is translated as CASSSLGRGTYNEQFF.

J is TRBJ2-1 and V is TRBV28; D unclear. V lost 2 bases to trimming and J lost 7 bases, with 6 bases between them. Germline V lookup: CDR1 MDHEN, CDR2 SYDVKM. CDR3 size: 12 residues. The CDR3, as DNA: TGTGCCAGCAGTTTAAACGGGAATGAGCAGTTCTTC. This translates into CASSLNGNEQFF.

This clone was found once. The chain links TRBV2 to TRBJ2-1; D gene uncertain. Trimming removed 0 bases from V and 10 bases from J, with 10 bases in between. The CDR3 length is 13 residues. Germline-derived CDR1 and CDR2 are SNHLY and FYNNEI. CDR3 residues: CASSEALPGEQFF. DNA of the CDR3: TGTGCCAGCAGTGAAGCGCTTCCAGGCGAGCAGTTCTTC.

The V gene is TRBV6-5, the J gene TRBJ2-7; 7 bases align to TRBD2. Germline V gene data show CDR1 as MNHEY and CDR2 as SVGAGI. This CDR3 comprises 14 residues. DNA of the CDR3: TGTGCTACGAGCATGGGGGGGAATAGATACGAGCAGTACTTC. Its protein is CATSMGGNRYEQYF.

This clone was seen a few times. The chain links TRBV25-1 to TRBJ2-5, with D perhaps matching TRBD1 (6 bases). V was pared by 2 bases and J by 4 bases, with 14 bases between. The CDR3 has 15 amino acids. Germline values: CDR1 MGHDK, CDR2 SYGVNS. CDR3 residues: CASSEKGGQRETQYF. CDR3 DNA: TGTGCCAGCAGTGAAAAAGGAGGACAGAGAGAGACCCAGTACTTC.

The gene calls are TRBV2 and TRBJ2-7; D perhaps matches TRBD2 (6 bases). Germline V gene lookup returns CDR1 SNHLY and CDR2 FYNNEI. V was cut by 6 bases and J by 5 bases, with 17 bases left in between. The CDR3 is 14 amino acids. The DNA of the CDR3 is TGTGCCAGCAGGGAAAGAGGAGGGCCGGACGAGCAGTACTTC. Protein: CASRERGGPDEQYF. Combining the CDR3 with reference TRBV2 and TRBJ2-7 gives the whole variable domain EPEVTQTPSHQVTQMGQEVILRCVPISNHLYFYWYRQILGQKVEFLVSFYNNEISEKSEIFDDQFSVERPDGSNFTLKIRSTKLEDSAMYFCASRERGGPDEQYFGPGTRLTVT.

This chain connects TRBV7-6 to TRBJ1-1, with unresolved D. Germline V gene lookup returns CDR1 SGHVS and CDR2 FNYEAQ. The length of the CDR3 is 13 residues. With 0 bases removed from V and 4 bases from J, the gap between germline ends came to 6 bases. CDR3 sequence (DNA): TGTGCCAGCAGCTTAGCGCCGGTCACTGAAGCTTTCTTT. Its protein product is CASSLAPVTEAFF. Full variable domain (remainder filled in from reference TRBV7-6 and TRBJ1-1): GAGVSQSPRYKVTKRGQDVALRCDPISGHVSLYWYRQALGQGPEFLTYFNYEAQQDKSGLPNDRFSAERPEGSISTLTIQRTEQRDSAMYRCASSLAPVTEAFFGQGTRLTVV.

The chain links TRBV4-1 to TRBJ2-1; 8 bases line up with TRBD2. The CDR3 runs to 15 residues. Germline V CDR1 and CDR2: MGHRA, YSYEKL. The ends lost 4 bases at V and 4 bases at J; junction bases unmatched: 6. CDR3 in DNA: TGCGCCAGCAGCCCTCTTAGCGGGACGTACAATGAGCAGTTCTTC. This translates into CASSPLSGTYNEQFF.

The J gene is TRBJ2-2, the V gene TRBV19; D ambiguous. Germline CDR1 reads LNHDA; CDR2 reads SQIVND (reference sequence). Trimming removed 8 bases from V and 6 bases from J, with 7 bases in between. The CDR3 extends over 11 amino acids. The CDR3 spells CASQSSGELFF. Here the CDR3 DNA reads TGTGCCAGTCAGTCATCCGGGGAGCTGTTTTTT.

The genes are TRBV5-6 and TRBJ2-5; TRBD1 might be the D (6 bases). The closer fit of TRBJ2-7 to the DNA end suggests the J call may be wrong. The CDR3 totals 13 residues. Germline CDR1 is SGHDT and CDR2 is YYEEEE. The CDR3, as DNA: TGTGCCAGCAGCTTCGGACAGACCTACGAGCAGTACTTC. Residues: CASSFGQTYEQYF.

V and J are TRBV29-1 and TRBJ2-3, with 10 nucleotides matching TRBD2. The junction had 12 bases not matched to a gene; V was cut back by 1 base and J by 11 bases. The CDR3 has 15 residues. CDR1 is SQVTM, CDR2 ANQGSEA, per germline. The CDR3 reads CSVEGSGRPAGMQYF. DNA for the CDR3: TGCAGCGTTGAAGGTAGCGGGAGGCCCGCAGGTATGCAGTATTTT.

This rearrangement joins TRBV19 to TRBJ1-2; tentatively, D is TRBD1 (5 bases). Germline values: CDR1 LNHDA, CDR2 SQIVND (reference sequence). CDR3 length equals 14 residues. V lost 7 bases, J lost 2 bases, and 14 bases lay in between. The CDR3 is CASNNGRANYGYTF. The CDR3 DNA reads TGTGCCAGTAATAATGGCAGGGCAAACTATGGCTACACCTTC.

The chain uses TRBV5-3 and TRBJ2-1, with a weak D call TRBD1 (5 bases). TRBV5-3 falls under the ORF class, with uncertain function. The CDR3 is 13 amino acids. The ends were cut back, 8 bases at V and 5 bases at J, with 14 bases in the middle. In nucleotides, the CDR3 is TGTGCCAGCCCGGGTCCAGGGAACAATGAGCAGTTCTTC. The encoded protein is CASPGPGNNEQFF.

The CDR3 nucleotides read TGTGCCAGCAGCGCAGGACAGGGGACTGCATCCTACGAGCAGTACTTC. Protein: CASSAGQGTASYEQYF. The genes are TRBV5-4 and TRBJ2-7, with TRBD1 identical over 9 bases. The CDR3 length is 16 residues. The V and J ends lost 4 bases and 1 base, in that order; junction bases with no gene match: 9. Germline lookup yields CDR1 SGHNT and CDR2 YYREEE (reference sequence).